This T cell receptor beta chain was recorded in a study of T cells in Graves' hyperthyroidism and ophthalmopathy. RNA transcripts gave rise to amplified TCR beta CDR3 regions. Researchers ran a first-round RT-PCR on the TCR CDR3 using the HTBI primer set. TCRdb passed the multiplex PCR reads through MiXCR, listing each CDR3 protein once. The sample lists about 570,000 distinct CDR3 sequences; about 43% were seen once. The germline gives CDR1 SGHRS, CDR2 YFSETQ. The CDR3 loop spans 15 amino acids. V was cut by 0 bases and J by 7 bases, with 13 bases left in between. For this clonotype: This clone may be a read error of a much larger clone one base away.

This TCR came from an adult woman with Graves' disease, either hyperthyroidism or ophthalmopathy (not recorded which). V is TRBV5-1 and J is TRBJ2-2, with D possibly matching TRBD1 (6 bases). Source material: peripheral blood or thyroid tissue (not recorded which). CDR3 amino acids: CASSLVRGQIGELFF. The CDR3 DNA follows: TGCGCCAGCAGCTTGGTGCGCGGACAGATCGGGGAGCTGTTTTTT.